Included here is one TCR beta chain sequence, with context. The antigen is not known. The germline V gene has CDR1 MDHEN and CDR2 SYDVKM. Trimming removed 5 bases at V and 6 bases at J, with 10 bases between. The CDR3 contains 12 residues. This entry comes from a study of PD-1 blockade in classical Hodgkin lymphoma. Regarding the study as a whole: Newly diagnosed patients reportedly had lower baseline TCR diversity than healthy donors.

Libraries were prepared by immunoSEQ multiplex PCR; TCRdb keeps only in-frame clonotypes and omits some of them. The sample holds some 34,000 clones, around 89% seen once. Regarding time point: newly diagnosed, previously untreated cHL patient sample. Researchers report purifying CD4+ T cells from thawed PBMCs by magnetic negative selection. Untreated, newly diagnosed classical Hodgkin lymphoma PBMCs were used for comparison. The chain recombines TRBV28 with TRBJ1-2; no definite D call. The sequence derives from a human donor with classical Hodgkin lymphoma. Sequences were obtained from CD4+ T cells from blood. CDR3 sequence reads: CASSLPTDGYTF. The CDR3 DNA sequence: TGTGCCAGCAGTCTCCCGACGGATGGCTACACCTTC.